Below are 4 T cell receptor beta chains sequenced from a single sample in a study of regulatory T cells in long-lasting Graves disease. Libraries of TCR beta came from iRepertoire HTBI primers plus Arm-PCR of CDR3 regions. TCRdb reprocessed the multiplex PCR reads via MiXCR and lists one record per CDR3 protein. The sample shows fewer than 450,000 distinct CDR3 sequences, roughly 20% of them seen only once. As for time point: persistent/refractory GD, antithyroid drugs over 5 years with positive TRAb. RNA from PBMCs was the source of the TCR library. The sample in question was peripheral blood mononuclear cells (PBMCs), obtained when the disease was refractory, from a patient treated with antithyroid drugs. The receptor set was obtained from a female donor with Graves disease.

The chain links TRBV30 to TRBJ2-1, with 7 bases aligning to TRBD2. Looked up from germline, CDR1 is GTSNPN and CDR2 is SVGIG (reference sequence). V lost 5 bases and J lost 12; bases outside the gene matches: 16. This CDR3 contains 14 residues. The CDR3 is CAWRTKGGNVGQFF. In DNA, the CDR3 is TGTGCCTGGCGGACTAAGGGAGGGAATGTCGGGCAGTTCTTC.

The chain combines TRBV30 with TRBJ2-7; D is uncertain. Germline CDR1 reads GTSNPN; CDR2 reads SVGIG (reference sequence). The CDR3 sequence is 13 residues long. Trimming stripped 3 bases from V and 1 base from J, with 10 bases between. Here the CDR3 reads CAWSVEVSYEQYF. The CDR3 nucleotides are TGTGCCTGGAGCGTTGAGGTATCCTACGAGCAGTACTTC.

This clonotype occurred many times. This chain connects TRBV24-1 to TRBJ2-7; the match to TRBD1 covers 8 bases. The CDR3 runs 13 residues. Germline-derived CDR1 and CDR2 are KGHDR and SFDVKD. The V segment lost 6 bases and the J segment 5 bases; nucleotides outside the gene matches: 5. CDR3 coding DNA: TGTGCCACCAGTTCCCGGACAGGGCACGAGCAGTACTTC. It is translated as CATSSRTGHEQYF.

The rearrangement uses TRBV19 and TRBJ2-7, with 8 bases matching TRBD1. The CDR3 has 15 residues. The V and J ends lost 5 bases and 2 bases, in that order; junction bases with no gene match: 8. The germline CDR1 and CDR2 sequences are LNHDA and SQIVND (reference sequence). The CDR3 spells CASSAKTGEPYEQYF. CDR3 bases: TGTGCCAGTAGTGCCAAGACAGGGGAACCCTACGAGCAGTACTTC.